One sample yielded the 27 T cell receptor beta chains listed below, sequenced in a study of control samples from healthy donors and cancer patients. The assay was immunoSEQ multiplex PCR, and TCRdb's table has in-frame clones only and misses some. The sample shows some 64,000 clones, 90% of them seen only once. The sequenced material came from PBMCs. These receptor sequences come from a woman in her 50s with colorectal cancer.

The chain is built from TRBV10-1 and TRBJ2-3, with 9 bases identical to TRBD1. This CDR3 is built from 16 residues. V lost 4 bases to trimming and J lost 3 bases; unmatched junction nucleotides: 8. Germline V CDR1 and CDR2: WNHNN, SYGVQD (reference sequence). This chain's CDR3 is CASSGDGTGITDTQYF. The CDR3 DNA follows: TGCGCCAGCAGTGGGGACGGGACAGGGATTACAGATACGCAGTATTTT.

This clone is a singleton in its sample. V and J are TRBV29-1 and TRBJ2-3, with TRBD1 matching over 8 bases. V shed 7 bases, J shed 6 bases, and the junction held 15 bases outside the gene matches. The CDR3 covers 15 residues. Germline V gives CDR1 SQVTM, CDR2 ANQGSEA. CDR3 region: CSAFPGQEGKDTQYF. For the CDR3, the DNA is TGCAGCGCTTTTCCGGGACAGGAGGGGAAGGATACGCAGTATTTT.

The chain employs TRBV4-1 and TRBJ2-1; D possibly corresponds to TRBD2 (6 bases). Germline CDR1 reads MGHRA; CDR2 reads YSYEKL. The V gene lost 3 bases and the J gene lost 6 bases, with 21 bases spanning the gap. CDR3 length: 17 amino acids. The CDR3 region is CASSQMTGTSILNEQFF. In DNA, the CDR3 is TGCGCCAGCAGCCAGATGACCGGGACTTCTATACTCAATGAGCAGTTCTTC.

The chain uses TRBV18 and TRBJ2-5, with 9 bases that match TRBD2. Germline CDR1 and CDR2: KGHSH and LQKENI. Unmatched junction bases numbered 14, after V lost 1 base and J lost 2 bases. The CDR3 covers 19 residues. Here the CDR3 DNA reads TGTGCCAGCTCACCACGGGTTCCGAATAGCGGGAGTGGTCAAGAGACCCAGTACTTC. Protein product: CASSPRVPNSGSGQETQYF.

The V call is TRBV10-2, the J call TRBJ2-1, with TRBD1 matching over 7 bases. CDR1 WSHSY and CDR2 SAAADI come from the germline V gene. This CDR3 spans 16 amino acids. V lost 6 bases, J lost 7 bases, and 15 bases stayed unmatched. This CDR3 reads CASRLGGQVNWNEQFF. CDR3 bases: TGCGCCAGCAGATTAGGAGGACAGGTAAATTGGAATGAGCAGTTCTTC.

The V call is TRBV30, the J call TRBJ2-7, with D possibly being TRBD1 (6 bases). The CDR3 contains 12 residues. V gave up 7 bases and J gave up 6 bases, with 16 bases separating them. From germline, CDR1 is GTSNPN and CDR2 SVGIG (reference sequence). CDR3: CALSRDMGEQYF. Written as DNA, the CDR3 is TGTGCCTTGAGCCGGGACATGGGCGAGCAGTACTTC.

Written as DNA, the CDR3 is TGCGCCAGCAGCCACCCGGGACAGGCCCTCTACGAGCAGTACTTC. As protein: CASSHPGQALYEQYF. The genes are TRBV5-1 and TRBJ2-7; 8 bases agree with TRBD1. This CDR3 is built from 15 residues. V lost 4 bases and J lost 3; bases outside the gene matches: 9. From germline, CDR1 is SGHRS and CDR2 YFSETQ.

The V call is TRBV4-1, the J call TRBJ2-4; 7 bases are a match to TRBD2. Germline trimming cut 1 base from V and 8 bases from J; bases unmatched to any gene: 5. CDR3 length equals 14 residues. The germline V gene encodes CDR1 MGHRA and CDR2 YSYEKL. CDR3 bases: TGCGCCAGCAGCCAAGTGGGGGGGGTTGACATTCAGTACTTC. Its translation: CASSQVGGVDIQYF.

In DNA, the CDR3 is TGTGCCAGCTCACCACAGCGAGGGGGGAACACAGATACGCAGTATTTT. The encoded protein is CASSPQRGGNTDTQYF. The J gene is TRBJ2-3, the V gene TRBV18, with D possibly called TRBD1 or TRBD2 (6 bases each). Germline assignment: CDR1 KGHSH and CDR2 LQKENI. Trimming left V 1 base short and J 2 bases short, with 13 bases between. This CDR3 has 16 residues. The full variable domain, completed using reference TRBV18 and TRBJ2-3, is NAGVMQNPRHLVRRRGQEARLRCSPMKGHSHVYWYRQLPEEGLKFMVYLQKENIIDESGMPKERFSAEFPKEGPSILRIQQVVRGDSAAYFCASSPQRGGNTDTQYFGPGTRLTVL.

V and J are TRBV19 and TRBJ2-1, with D tentatively TRBD1 (6 bases). This CDR3 has 15 amino acids. Between the trimmed V and J ends, which lost 5 bases and 4 bases, there was a span of 15 bases. In germline, CDR1 is LNHDA, CDR2 SQIVND (reference sequence). The CDR3 sequence is CASSERDNLYNEQFF. The CDR3 DNA reads as TGTGCCAGTAGTGAGAGGGACAACCTATACAATGAGCAGTTCTTC.

The rearrangement joins TRBV28 to TRBJ1-2, with D possibly being TRBD1 (5 bases). The CDR3 loop spans 12 amino acids. Per the germline V gene, CDR1 is MDHEN and CDR2 is SYDVKM. The V and J ends lost 7 bases and 8 bases respectively, with 14 bases between them. The CDR3 nucleotides read TGTGCCAGCACCAGGTCGAGGGGCGGCTACACCTTC. Protein sequence: CASTRSRGGYTF.

This clone was picked up a small number of times. The rearrangement joins TRBV28 to TRBJ2-5; D possibly corresponds to TRBD1 (5 bases). V was pared by 3 bases and J by 0 bases, with 14 bases between. The CDR3 is 16 residues long. CDR1 and CDR2 from the germline V gene are MDHEN and SYDVKM. CDR3 residues: CASSFVGEPYQETQYF. The CDR3 DNA sequence: TGTGCCAGCAGTTTCGTAGGGGAACCGTACCAAGAGACCCAGTACTTC.

The rearrangement links TRBV27 to TRBJ2-3, with 12 bases matching TRBD2. Per the germline V gene, CDR1 is MNHEY and CDR2 is SMNVEV (reference sequence). V trimming: 6 bases; J trimming: 5 bases; junction bases outside the gene matches: 12. The CDR3 contains 17 residues. The CDR3 region has the DNA TGTGCCAGCAGAAGATCTAGACTAGCGGGAGTTCGAGATACGCAGTATTTT. Amino acids: CASRRSRLAGVRDTQYF.

The gene calls are TRBV5-1 and TRBJ2-7, with D maybe TRBD1 (5 bases). The V end lost 5 bases, the J end lost 0 bases, and 33 bases lay between the germline ends. Germline assignment: CDR1 SGHRS and CDR2 YFSETQ. This CDR3 has 21 amino acids. CDR3 DNA sequence: TGCGCCAGCAGTGGCCAACGATTTTCACTATTGGTTGGGGCCAGCTCCTACGAGCAGTACTTC. Translated: CASSGQRFSLLVGASSYEQYF.

The chain is built from TRBV12-3 or TRBV12-4 and TRBJ2-5; D is unclear. V was pared by 4 bases and J by 6 bases, with 12 bases between. The CDR3 spans 13 residues. In DNA form, the CDR3 reads TGTGCCAGCAGTTCCAATGAGGTTCAGACCCAGTACTTC. Its protein product is CASSSNEVQTQYF.

CDR3 protein: CASSLWDGKETQYF. In nucleotides, the CDR3 is TGTGCCAGCAGCTTGTGGGACGGGAAAGAGACCCAGTACTTC. The chain uses TRBV5-8 and TRBJ2-5, with D tentatively TRBD1 or TRBD2 (5 bases each). The CDR3 contains 14 residues. Per germline, CDR1 SGHTS and CDR2 YDEGEE. V gave up 1 base and J gave up 3 bases, with 10 bases separating them.

The V and J genes are TRBV3-1 (or the pseudogene TRBV3-2) and TRBJ1-1; possibly TRBD1 for D (6 bases). Germline V lookup: CDR1 LGHDT, CDR2 YNNKEL (reference sequence). The V end lost 4 bases, the J end lost 11 bases, and 14 bases lay between the germline ends. CDR3 length: 12 residues. This CDR3 reads CASSLQGVRAFF. In DNA form, the CDR3 reads TGTGCCAGCAGCCTACAGGGAGTTCGGGCTTTCTTT.

The chain joins TRBV11-2 to TRBJ2-5; the D gene is possibly TRBD1 (6 bases). The CDR3 sequence is 15 residues long. V dropped 6 bases and J dropped 5 bases, with 19 bases sitting between them. In germline, CDR1 is SGHAT, CDR2 FQNNGV. CDR3 sequence reads: CASRELLGGWETQYF. CDR3 sequence (DNA): TGTGCCAGCAGAGAACTCCTAGGGGGTTGGGAGACCCAGTACTTC.

This chain uses TRBV2 with TRBJ2-1; 11 positions agree with TRBD2. V shed 7 bases and J 2 bases; nucleotides not matched to a gene: 7. The germline gives CDR1 SNHLY, CDR2 FYNNEI. CDR3 length: 16 residues. The CDR3 sequence: CASMNPGLAAYNEQFF. The CDR3 DNA reads TGTGCCAGCATGAATCCGGGACTAGCGGCCTACAATGAGCAGTTCTTC.

A note on this clone: Additional DNA sequences in this sample encode the identical CDR3. The chain uses TRBV19 and TRBJ1-5; possible D gene TRBD1, 6 bases. Trimming shortened V by 5 bases and J by 0 bases, and 11 bases separated the two germline ends. The CDR3 has 15 residues. Per germline, CDR1 LNHDA and CDR2 SQIVND (reference sequence). The CDR3 protein is CASSARGSSNQPQHF. Written as DNA, the CDR3 is TGTGCCAGTAGTGCTAGGGGGAGTAGCAATCAGCCCCAGCATTTT.

The V gene is TRBV10-3, the J gene TRBJ1-1; D perhaps matches TRBD1 (6 bases). From germline, CDR1 is ENHRY and CDR2 SYGVKD. Trimming took 2 bases from V and 7 from J, leaving 8 bases between them. CDR3 length equals 12 residues. The CDR3 region is CAISERGDEAFF. As DNA, the CDR3 is TGTGCCATCAGTGAGAGGGGGGATGAAGCTTTCTTT.

The V call is TRBV10-3, the J call TRBJ2-1; D might be TRBD1 (6 bases). CDR1 is ENHRY, CDR2 SYGVKD, per germline. The CDR3 is 14 amino acids. Trimming took off 2 bases at V and 8 bases at J, with 13 bases between the two ends. The CDR3 protein is CAISETGIGDEQFF. DNA of the CDR3: TGTGCCATCAGTGAGACAGGGATAGGTGATGAGCAGTTCTTC.

CDR3 region: CASSQRPGPQYF. The CDR3 DNA follows: TGTGCCAGCAGCCAAAGACCCGGTCCCCAGTACTTC. The V call is TRBV28, the J call TRBJ2-5; no reliable D call. CDR1 and CDR2 from the germline V gene are MDHEN and SYDVKM. V shed 6 bases and J shed 9 bases, with 14 bases lying between them. The CDR3 has 12 amino acids. Supplemented by reference TRBV28 and TRBJ2-5, the full variable domain reads DVKVTQSSRYLVKRTGEKVFLECVQDMDHENMFWYRQDPGLGLRLIYFSYDVKMKEKGDIPEGYSVSREKKERFSLILESASTNQTSMYLCASSQRPGPQYFGPGTRLLVL.

V usage is TRBV4-1 and J usage is TRBJ2-7, with 9 bases aligning to TRBD2. Trimming at V came to 2 bases and at J to 5 bases, leaving 7 bases not matched to a gene. CDR1 is MGHRA and CDR2 is YSYEKL in the germline V gene. The CDR3 length is 15 residues. Here the CDR3 reads CASSQLGLAGNEQYF. The CDR3 bases are TGCGCCAGCAGCCAACTGGGACTAGCAGGGAACGAGCAGTACTTC.

V and J are TRBV5-1 and TRBJ2-7; no clear D. Germline V gene data show CDR1 as SGHRS and CDR2 as YFSETQ. Between the trimmed V and J ends, which lost 0 bases and 6 bases, there was a span of 7 bases. The CDR3 is made up of 12 amino acids. The CDR3 reads CASSLAGREQYF. CDR3 nucleotides: TGCGCCAGCAGCTTGGCTGGGCGCGAGCAGTACTTC.

The chain links TRBV14 to TRBJ2-3; the D gene is possibly TRBD2 (6 bases). Trimming took 1 base from V and 4 from J, leaving 12 bases between them. CDR3 size: 15 residues. Germline assignment: CDR1 SGHDN and CDR2 FVKESK. The CDR3 is CASSQVRGRADTQYF. The CDR3 DNA follows: TGTGCCAGCAGCCAAGTGCGGGGTCGGGCAGATACGCAGTATTTT.

The genes are TRBV19 and TRBJ2-7; 8 bases are shared with TRBD1. The CDR3 is 14 amino acids. V was pared by 5 bases and J by 2 bases, with 5 bases of the junction left unmatched. Germline V gene lookup returns CDR1 LNHDA and CDR2 SQIVND (reference sequence). This CDR3 is CASSARDRTYEQYF. For the CDR3, the DNA is TGTGCCAGTAGTGCACGGGACAGGACCTACGAGCAGTACTTC.